This is a list of T cell receptor beta chains from one sample in a study of T cell repertoires in cytomegalovirus infection. One entry per CDR3 protein, called by TCRdb with MiXCR from the reads. Of 100,000 to 150,000 distinct CDR3 sequences in the sample, roughly 9% are singletons; the top ten hold about a tenth. Sequencing used PBMCs. The origin of the receptors is a human donor in good health (CMV status not recorded). Some clones in this sample may be carry-over from other donors' samples. The CDR3 runs from the conserved cysteine through the conserved F or W. The order of the fields is clone size, J gene, D gene, V gene, CDR3 protein, CDR3 DNA. The D gene is left open where the match is weak. Where a row states a size, it is once, few, many or the class of an expanded clone; other rows omit it.

>.|TRBJ1-2|.|TRBV2
CASSEGLGLANYGYTF
TGTGCCAGCAGTGAAGGTCTCGGGCTAGCTAACTATGGCTACACCTTC
>many|TRBJ1-1|.|TRBV2
CASRGTGPEAFF
TGTGCCAGCAGGGGAACAGGGCCTGAAGCTTTCTTT
>many|TRBJ2-6|TRBD1|TRBV7-8
CASSIFTGGDRGVPGANVLTF
TGTGCCAGCAGCATATTCACCGGTGGGGACAGGGGGGTTCCTGGGGCCAACGTCCTGACTTTC
>many|TRBJ2-6|.|TRBV2
CARGRVSGANVLTF
TGTGCCAGAGGACGGGTCTCTGGGGCCAACGTCCTGACTTTC
>.|TRBJ1-6|.|TRBV20-1
CSARDGTGRNSPLHF
TGCAGTGCTAGAGATGGGACTGGTCGGAATTCACCCCTCCACTTT
>few|TRBJ2-1|.|TRBV7-6
CASSSGRQYNEQFF
TGTGCCAGCAGCTCTGGCCGACAGTACAATGAGCAGTTCTTC
>many|TRBJ2-1|.|TRBV9
CASTVGVSLAFGNEQFF
TGTGCCAGCACGGTGGGGGTTTCGTTGGCGTTTGGGAATGAGCAGTTCTTC
>many|TRBJ2-7|.|TRBV29-1
CSVERTAFYEQYF
TGCAGCGTTGAAAGGACAGCCTTCTACGAGCAGTACTTC
>many|TRBJ1-6|.|TRBV7-9
CASSPQAYNSPLHF
TGTGCCAGCAGCCCACAGGCCTATAATTCACCCCTCCACTTT
>many|TRBJ1-1|TRBD1|TRBV19
CASSIRQGVGGTEAFF
TGTGCCAGTAGTATCCGCCAGGGGGTGGGAGGCACTGAAGCTTTCTTT
>few|TRBJ1-1|TRBD1|TRBV18
CASSPVRGQTEAFF
TGTGCCAGCTCACCGGTCAGGGGGCAAACTGAAGCTTTCTTT
>many|TRBJ2-2|TRBD2|TRBV19
CASGTSWNTGELFF
TGTGCCAGTGGGACTAGCTGGAACACCGGGGAGCTGTTTTTT
>many|TRBJ1-1|.|TRBV5-1
CASSPHPISDTEAFF
TGCGCCAGCAGCCCGCATCCCATAAGCGACACTGAAGCTTTCTTT
>many|TRBJ1-2|.|TRBV5-5
CASSRSATDLFQPF
TGTGCCAGCAGCCGCTCGGCGACAGATCTGTTTCAGCCCTTC
>many|TRBJ2-3|.|TRBV25-1
CASGSMGDTQYF
TGTGCCAGCGGCTCGATGGGAGATACGCAGTATTTT
>many|TRBJ2-7|.|TRBV5-4
CASSFDQGASYEQYF
TGTGCCAGCAGCTTCGATCAGGGAGCCTCCTACGAGCAGTACTTC
>many|TRBJ2-7|TRBD1|TRBV7-9
CASSSPKDRSHSYEQYF
TGTGCCAGCAGCTCTCCTAAGGACAGGAGCCACTCCTACGAGCAGTACTTC
>few|TRBJ1-5|.|TRBV29-1
CSVGTADQPQHF
TGCAGCGTTGGGACAGCCGATCAGCCCCAGCATTTT
>medium-sized|TRBJ1-5|.|TRBV7-8
CASSLLADYQPQHF
TGTGCCAGCAGCTTATTGGCAGACTATCAGCCCCAGCATTTT
>once|TRBJ1-1|.|TRBV15
CATSSAEPVEAFF
TGTGCCACCAGCAGTGCCGAGCCGGTTGAAGCTTTCTTT
>.|TRBJ1-1|.|TRBV19
CASSIRSASEAFF
TGTGCCAGTAGTATCAGGTCGGCCTCTGAAGCTTTCTTT
>many|TRBJ1-5|.|TRBV7-2
CASSPPSAGVQPQHF
TGTGCCAGCAGCCCCCCAAGCGCGGGGGTTCAGCCCCAGCATTTT
>many|TRBJ2-4|.|TRBV7-2
CASSLVGAPNIQYF
TGTGCCAGCAGCTTAGTAGGGGCCCCAAACATTCAGTACTTC
>many|TRBJ2-7|TRBD1|TRBV7-6
CASGTGRYEQYF
TGTGCCAGCGGGACAGGGAGGTACGAGCAGTACTTC
>many|TRBJ1-1|.|TRBV7-3
CASSLGGGKNTEAFF
TGTGCCAGCAGCTTAGGGGGCGGGAAGAACACTGAAGCTTTCTTT
>many|TRBJ1-5|.|TRBV6-1
CASTPRGDRQPQHF
TGTGCCAGCACTCCTAGGGGGGATCGACAGCCCCAGCATTTT
>many|TRBJ2-1|.|TRBV20-1
CSATTTGREQFF
TGCAGTGCTACCACGACAGGCCGTGAGCAGTTCTTC
>.|TRBJ2-1|.|TRBV5-4
CASRPAALWYNEQFF
TGTGCCAGCAGGCCAGCGGCCCTCTGGTACAATGAGCAGTTCTTC
>many|TRBJ2-2|TRBD2|TRBV5-5
CASSLGGGTGELFF
TGTGCCAGCAGCTTGGGCGGGGGGACCGGGGAGCTGTTTTTT
>many|TRBJ1-2|TRBD1|TRBV2
CASLRGERNGYTF
TGTGCCAGCCTCAGGGGGGAGAGGAATGGCTACACCTTC
>many|TRBJ2-7|.|TRBV28
CASSSLAALGDDEQYF
TGTGCCAGCAGCTCCTTAGCGGCCCTCGGGGACGACGAGCAGTACTTC
>many|TRBJ2-5|TRBD2|TRBV7-2
CASSRGLAETQYF
TGTGCCAGCAGCCGCGGACTAGCAGAGACCCAGTACTTC
>many|TRBJ1-3|.|TRBV28
CASSSGEGIRDTIYF
TGTGCCAGCAGCTCCGGGGAGGGGATTAGAGACACCATATATTTT
>many|TRBJ1-1|.|TRBV5-6
CASLTPGVKKTEAFF
TGTGCCAGCCTAACTCCGGGAGTTAAGAAAACTGAAGCTTTCTTT
>.|TRBJ2-3|.|TRBV28
CASSLGSPDTQYF
TGTGCCAGCAGTTTAGGGTCACCTGATACGCAGTATTTT
>many|TRBJ2-3|.|TRBV7-2
CASAVKDTQYF
TGTGCCAGCGCAGTCAAAGATACGCAGTATTTT
>many|TRBJ1-5|.|TRBV7-2
CASSSDRTQPQHF
TGTGCCAGCAGCTCGGACAGAACTCAGCCCCAGCATTTT
>.|TRBJ2-3|TRBD1|TRBV5-1
CASSRQGNTDTQYF
TGCGCCAGCAGCCGACAGGGTAACACAGATACGCAGTATTTT
>many|TRBJ1-1|TRBD1|TRBV4-1
CASSHTGQGYVIPEAFF
TGCGCCAGCAGCCATACGGGACAGGGATATGTTATACCTGAAGCTTTCTTT
>many|TRBJ2-2|.|TRBV28
CASSRWDDPNTGELFF
TGTGCCAGCAGCCGATGGGATGATCCGAACACCGGGGAGCTGTTTTTT
>many|TRBJ1-6|.|TRBV7-6
CASSLQQGGSPLHF
TGTGCCAGCAGCTTACAACAGGGCGGTTCACCCCTCCACTTT
>many|TRBJ2-1|TRBD2|TRBV19
CASSIWGLAGVDSYNEQFF
TGTGCCAGTAGTATATGGGGACTAGCGGGAGTAGACTCCTACAATGAGCAGTTCTTC
>many|TRBJ1-1|.|TRBV7-2
CASSWGRNTEAFF
TGTGCCAGCAGCTGGGGAAGGAACACTGAAGCTTTCTTT
>.|TRBJ1-5|.|TRBV20-1
CSAVDYSLGNQPQHF
TGCAGTGCGGTGGATTATTCGTTGGGCAATCAGCCCCAGCATTTT
>few|TRBJ2-5|TRBD1|TRBV23-1
CASSQSLEGRGGRETQYF
TGCGCCAGCAGTCAATCGCTTGAAGGTAGAGGGGGCAGGGAGACCCAGTACTTC
>many|TRBJ2-5|.|TRBV28
CASSLVAQETQYF
TGTGCCAGCAGTTTGGTAGCTCAAGAGACCCAGTACTTC
>many|TRBJ1-5|.|TRBV20-1
CSATRSTEVYSNQPQHF
TGCAGTGCAACTCGGTCCACAGAGGTTTATAGCAATCAGCCCCAGCATTTT